This T cell receptor (beta chain) derives from a study of graft-versus-host responses after intestinal transplantation. Background on the study: The study gave all recipients anti-thymocyte globulin induction, then tacrolimus and steroids for approximately 3 years. Study-level results: There were GvH clones found in recipient marrow, and some of them appeared first in ileum or blood. Early declines in HvG clones that occurred post-transplant were associated with peak circulating GvH clone levels.

The CDR3 has 23 residues. Germline V lookup: CDR1 GTSNPN, CDR2 SVGIG (reference sequence). J was trimmed by 1 base and V by 0 bases; bases with no gene match: 24. As concerns this clone: Its antigen is not identified.

Clones were read by immunoSEQ multiplex PCR, and TCRdb kept only the in-frame ones, dropping some. The sample includes roughly 120,000 clones, around 90% of them seen just once. The chain has TRBV30 and TRBJ2-4; TRBD2 matches 10 bases. The origin of this receptor is a human donor who was the organ donor for an intestinal transplant. The specimen was unstimulated CD4+ T cells sorted from spleen or lymph node cells, collected before transplant. The CDR3 DNA reads TGTGCCTGGAGTGTACGGGGGTTCCCAGCGGGAGGGCCAAGGGTAGGGGCCAAAAACATTCAGTACTTC. Its protein is CAWSVRGFPAGGPRVGAKNIQYF.